These 23 T cell receptor beta chains originate from one sample sequenced in a study of cytomegalovirus exposure and HLA in healthy donors. The PCR was carried out with 60 Vbeta primers and 13 Jbeta primers. Sequencing used immunoSEQ multiplex PCR; TCRdb keeps in-frame clones, though not all of them. The data show over 150,000 clones, 77% seen once. The sequencing input was PBMCs. The receptors were gathered from a woman aged 60 to 75 in good health and CMV-seropositive.

The rearrangement uses TRBV27 and TRBJ1-5; 7 bases line up with TRBD1. Germline V gene lookup returns CDR1 MNHEY and CDR2 SMNVEV (reference sequence). The CDR3 is made up of 13 amino acids. The V gene end was trimmed by 5 bases and the J gene end by 7 bases; junction bases not matched to a gene: 5. The CDR3 loop reads CASSQTGFQPQHF. As DNA, the CDR3 is TGTGCCAGCAGTCAGACAGGGTTCCAGCCCCAGCATTTT.

Comments on this clone: This sample also contains other DNA sequences that code for the same CDR3. This chain joins TRBV27 and TRBJ2-7; possible D gene TRBD2, 6 bases. In germline, CDR1 is MNHEY, CDR2 SMNVEV (reference sequence). The CDR3 has 13 amino acids. The V and J ends lost 3 bases and 1 base respectively, with 7 bases between them. CDR3 in amino acids: CASSLGGSYEQYF. CDR3 DNA sequence: TGTGCCAGCAGTTTGGGGGGATCCTACGAGCAGTACTTC.

The chain links TRBV11-3 to TRBJ2-7, with D hard to call. V was trimmed by 5 bases and J by 5 bases, leaving 10 bases between them. The CDR3 length is 12 residues. Germline values: CDR1 SGHNT, CDR2 YENEEA. CDR3 region: CASSARPDEQYF. The DNA for the CDR3 is TGTGCCAGCAGCGCCCGCCCAGACGAGCAGTACTTC.

The chain uses TRBV30 and TRBJ2-7; TRBD1 matches at 7 bases. The V segment lost 0 bases and the J segment 3 bases; nucleotides outside the gene matches: 5. CDR1 and CDR2 from the germline V gene are GTSNPN and SVGIG (reference sequence). The CDR3 is 14 amino acids. CDR3 in DNA: TGTGCCTGGAGTGTACAACAGGGGTACTACGAGCAGTACTTC. Translating gives CAWSVQQGYYEQYF.

The chain combines TRBV14 with TRBJ2-2, with D uncertain. The germline gives CDR1 SGHDN, CDR2 FVKESK. Trimming cost V 1 base and J 5 bases, with 8 bases left between them. The CDR3 covers 14 residues. The CDR3 is CASSQVWATGELFF. The DNA for the CDR3 is TGTGCCAGCAGCCAAGTATGGGCGACCGGGGAGCTGTTTTTT.

This clone was seen a handful of times. The chain carries TRBV11-1 and TRBJ1-1, with D unresolved. CDR3 size: 14 residues. Deletions cut 4 bases from V and 0 bases from J, with 9 bases between. Per the germline V gene, CDR1 is SGHAT and CDR2 is FQDESV (reference sequence). The CDR3 nucleotides are TGTGCCAGCAGCTGGGAGGAGCTGAACACTGAAGCTTTCTTT. Its protein product is CASSWEELNTEAFF.

This CDR3 reads CASSGFGGSTDTQYF. The CDR3 DNA reads as TGTGCCAGCAGCGGGTTCGGCGGGAGCACAGATACGCAGTATTTT. This chain uses TRBV7-2 with TRBJ2-3; D might be TRBD2 (5 bases). The length of the CDR3 is 15 residues. Germline V gene data show CDR1 as SGHTA and CDR2 as FQGNSA. V lost 5 bases, J lost 0 bases, and 12 bases lay in between.

The chain couples TRBV14 to TRBJ2-1, with 11 bases identical to TRBD2. CDR3 length: 13 amino acids. J was trimmed by 10 bases and V by 4 bases; bases with no gene match: 3. In germline, CDR1 is SGHDN, CDR2 FVKESK. The CDR3 nucleotides read TGTGCCAGCAGCCCAAGACTAGCGGGAGAGCAGTTCTTC. It is translated as CASSPRLAGEQFF.

The chain uses TRBV28 and TRBJ1-5; a weak D match, TRBD1 (5 bases). Germline values: CDR1 MDHEN, CDR2 SYDVKM. This CDR3 spans 13 amino acids. Trimming left V 6 bases short and J 7 bases short, with 13 bases between. The CDR3 DNA reads as TGTGCCAGCAGGTTCCCAGGGAAACAGCCCCAGCATTTT. Translating gives CASRFPGKQPQHF.

The chain uses TRBV7-9 and TRBJ1-4, with D unresolved. Germline assignment: CDR1 SEHNR and CDR2 FQNEAQ (reference sequence). The CDR3 contains 15 residues. The ends were cut back, 6 bases at V and 5 bases at J, with 16 bases in the middle. CDR3 sequence (DNA): TGTGCCAGCAGTTCCGACGGTGGAGGGAATGAAAAACTGTTTTTT. Encoded protein: CASSSDGGGNEKLFF.

This sequence joins TRBV7-7 and TRBJ1-3; 7 bases match TRBD1. The CDR3 runs 15 residues. Germline values: CDR1 SSHAT, CDR2 FNYEAQ (reference sequence). V gave up 5 bases and J gave up 0 bases; unmatched junction bases: 4. The CDR3 spells CASSLGDSSGNTIYF. Here the CDR3 DNA reads TGTGCCAGCAGCCTTGGGGACAGCTCTGGAAACACCATATATTTT.

The V and J genes are TRBV5-4 and TRBJ2-1; 7 nucleotides align to TRBD2. Trimming cost V 0 bases and J 7 bases; bases outside gene matches: 7. This CDR3 spans 15 amino acids. Germline-derived CDR1 and CDR2 are SGHNT and YYREEE (reference sequence). CDR3 amino acids: CASSLDVGGGNEQFF. DNA for the CDR3: TGTGCCAGCAGCTTGGATGTGGGGGGAGGGAATGAGCAGTTCTTC.

The CDR3, as DNA: TGTGCCAGCAGTTCCTCTAGCGCTACCTACGAGCAGTACTTC. Translated: CASSSSSATYEQYF. The J gene is TRBJ2-7, the V gene TRBV28, with a tentative D call TRBD2 (6 bases). V lost 4 bases and J 2 bases, leaving 12 bases between the germline ends. Germline V gene lookup returns CDR1 MDHEN and CDR2 SYDVKM. The CDR3 has 14 amino acids.

The V call is TRBV6-5, the J call TRBJ1-5; D gene unclear. CDR3 length equals 13 residues. CDR1 MNHEY and CDR2 SVGAGI come from the germline V gene. V was pared by 6 bases and J by 3 bases, with 9 bases between. The CDR3 region has the DNA TGTGCCAGCAGCAGACAACACAATCAGCCCCAGCATTTT. It encodes CASSRQHNQPQHF.

V usage is TRBV5-1 and J usage is TRBJ1-2, with D unresolved. CDR3 size: 16 residues. Germline V gene lookup returns CDR1 SGHRS and CDR2 YFSETQ. V shed 0 bases and J shed 0 bases, with 12 bases lying between them. CDR3 sequence: CASSLVLGSSNYGYTF. The CDR3 nucleotides are TGCGCCAGCAGCTTGGTGTTGGGCAGCTCTAACTATGGCTACACCTTC.

The chain joins TRBV28 to TRBJ1-2; unclear D gene. V gave up 4 bases and J gave up 0 bases, with 9 bases separating them. Per the germline V gene, CDR1 is MDHEN and CDR2 is SYDVKM. This CDR3 comprises 14 residues. The CDR3 nucleotides read TGTGCCAGCAGTTCAATACCAGCTAACTATGGCTACACCTTC. This translates into CASSSIPANYGYTF.

Comment on this clone: Other nucleotide sequences from this sample produce the same CDR3. V usage is TRBV19 and J usage is TRBJ2-5, with 15 bases fitting TRBD2. The V gene end was trimmed by 8 bases and the J gene end by 5 bases; junction bases not matched to a gene: 0. Germline V gene lookup returns CDR1 LNHDA and CDR2 SQIVND (reference sequence). The CDR3 spans 13 residues. CDR3 sequence: CASGLAGGETQYF. CDR3 nucleotides: TGTGCCAGTGGACTAGCGGGGGGGGAGACCCAGTACTTC.

The chain is built from TRBV4-2 and TRBJ1-6; a weak D match, TRBD1 (5 bases). V was pared by 3 bases and J by 5 bases, with 17 bases between. Looked up from germline, CDR1 is LGHNA and CDR2 is YNFKEQ. This CDR3 spans 17 amino acids. The CDR3 protein is CASSQGRAPQDNSPLHF. In nucleotides, the CDR3 is TGTGCCAGCAGCCAGGGCAGGGCCCCACAGGATAATTCACCCCTCCACTTT.

The chain joins TRBV16 to TRBJ2-1; D perhaps matches TRBD1 (5 bases). Germline V gene lookup returns CDR1 KGHSY and CDR2 FQNENV. The V gene lost 2 bases and the J gene lost 7 bases, with 12 bases spanning the gap. This CDR3 has 14 residues. CDR3 in amino acids: CASSQPPRVNEQFF. The DNA for the CDR3 is TGTGCCAGCAGCCAACCACCCAGGGTAAATGAGCAGTTCTTC.

This rearrangement joins TRBV2 to TRBJ1-1; D unresolved. The V and J ends lost 3 bases and 9 bases respectively, with 11 bases between them. The CDR3 sequence is 12 residues long. CDR1 and CDR2 (germline): SNHLY, FYNNEI. CDR3 in DNA: TGTGCCAGCAGTGACAGATCGTATAAAGCTTTCTTT. It translates to CASSDRSYKAFF.

The chain joins TRBV19 to TRBJ2-3; D remains ambiguous. The V end was cut by 3 bases, the J end by 2 bases, with 9 bases between. The CDR3 totals 14 residues. In germline, CDR1 is LNHDA, CDR2 SQIVND (reference sequence). CDR3 coding DNA: TGTGCCAGTAGTATGAACAGACCCACAGATACGCAGTATTTT. Protein sequence: CASSMNRPTDTQYF.

The gene calls are TRBV10-1 and TRBJ2-2; 7 positions match TRBD1. Unmatched junction bases numbered 9, after V lost 10 bases and J lost 4 bases. Germline V gene sequence: CDR1 WNHNN, CDR2 SYGVQD (reference sequence). The CDR3 contains 14 residues. CDR3 residues: CATQIGGFTGELFF. The CDR3 nucleotides read TGCGCCACCCAAATAGGGGGCTTCACCGGGGAGCTGTTTTTT.

The chain is built from TRBV5-6 and TRBJ2-4; 8 bases fit TRBD2. CDR1 and CDR2 (germline): SGHDT, YYEEEE. There are 16 residues in the CDR3. The trim removed 3 bases at V and 2 bases at J, leaving 7 bases unmatched. The CDR3 loop is CASSSTSAETKNIQYF. Here the CDR3 DNA reads TGTGCCAGCAGCTCGACTAGCGCGGAAACCAAAAACATTCAGTACTTC. The full variable domain, rest sourced from reference TRBV5-6 and TRBJ2-4, is DAGVTQSPTHLIKTRGQQVTLRCSPKSGHDTVSWYQQALGQGPQFIFQYYEEEERQRGNFPDRFSGHQFPNYSSELNVNALLLGDSALYLCASSSTSAETKNIQYFGAGTRLSVL.